Below, 18 T cell receptor beta chains from the same sample are listed, as sequenced in a study of T cell responses to AZD1222 COVID-19 vaccine. The assay was immunoSEQ multiplex PCR, and TCRdb's table has in-frame clones only and misses some. The table includes approximately 100,000 clones, roughly nine tenths detected once. Material: peripheral blood, obtained on day 0 of AZD1222 vaccination. The receptors originated from an adult in good health.

The chain combines TRBV7-9 with TRBJ2-1, with 12 bases lining up with TRBD2. The germline CDR1 and CDR2 sequences are SEHNR and FQNEAQ (reference sequence). Trimming at V came to 1 base and at J to 2 bases, leaving 3 bases not matched to a gene. The CDR3 sequence is 17 residues long. CDR3 coding DNA: TGTGCCAGCAGCTTAGGAGGACTAGCGGGGACCTACAATGAGCAGTTCTTC. Encoded protein: CASSLGGLAGTYNEQFF.

The genes are TRBV10-3 and TRBJ2-5, with a possible D match to TRBD2 (6 bases). Trimming shortened V by 4 bases and J by 2 bases, and 11 bases separated the two germline ends. The CDR3 runs to 14 residues. Germline CDR1 and CDR2: ENHRY and SYGVKD. CDR3 nucleotide sequence: TGTGCCATCAGTGGGGGAGGCGATCAAGAGACCCAGTACTTC. It yields the protein CAISGGGDQETQYF.

This clone came up once. The V and J genes are TRBV6-5 and TRBJ2-7; D is unclear. Deletions cut 3 bases from V and 3 bases from J, with 3 bases between. The CDR3 contains 11 residues. In germline, CDR1 is MNHEY, CDR2 SVGAGI. In DNA form, the CDR3 reads TGTGCCAGCAGTTATCTCTACGAGCAGTACTTC. It is translated as CASSYLYEQYF.

The rearrangement uses TRBV20-1 and TRBJ2-1; D remains ambiguous. Per the germline V gene, CDR1 is DFQATT and CDR2 is SNEGSKA (reference sequence). V dropped 0 bases and J dropped 8 bases, with 5 bases sitting between them. CDR3 length equals 11 residues. Here the CDR3 reads CSARDFYEQFF. The CDR3 nucleotides are TGCAGTGCTAGAGATTTCTATGAGCAGTTCTTC.

The chain employs TRBV6-5 and TRBJ2-1; 7 nucleotides align to TRBD2. This CDR3 is 16 amino acids long. Germline loops: CDR1 MNHEY, CDR2 SVGAGI. V gave up 4 bases and J gave up 3 bases; unmatched junction bases: 9. The CDR3 nucleotides are TGTGCCAGCAGTTCCCAGCTAGCGGCGAACTACAATGAGCAGTTCTTC. It specifies CASSSQLAANYNEQFF.

This rearrangement joins TRBV11-3 to TRBJ1-2; 10 nucleotides align to TRBD1. Trimming cost V 5 bases and J 4 bases; bases outside gene matches: 7. CDR1 SGHNT and CDR2 YENEEA come from the germline V gene. The CDR3 has 15 amino acids. CDR3 in DNA: TGTGCCAGCAGCGAAGGGACAGGGGAAGTCTATGGCTACACCTTC. This sequence encodes CASSEGTGEVYGYTF.

The genes are TRBV30 and TRBJ2-7, with 12 bases fitting TRBD1. J lost 6 bases, V lost 8 bases, and 8 bases had no gene match. There are 13 residues in the CDR3. The germline V gene has CDR1 GTSNPN and CDR2 SVGIG (reference sequence). The CDR3 region is CARMGQGATEQYF. For the CDR3, the DNA is TGTGCCCGTATGGGACAGGGGGCCACCGAGCAGTACTTC.

This rearrangement joins TRBV7-2 to TRBJ2-2; 8 nucleotides agree with TRBD2. The V gene end was trimmed by 11 bases and the J gene end by 1 base; junction bases not matched to a gene: 3. The CDR3 is made up of 13 amino acids. The germline V gene has CDR1 SGHTA and CDR2 FQGNSA. The CDR3: CAAGGRNTGELFF. CDR3 sequence (DNA): TGTGCCGCGGGGGGCCGGAACACCGGGGAGCTGTTTTTT.

The chain is built from TRBV30 and TRBJ2-3; a weak D match, TRBD2 (5 bases). CDR1 is GTSNPN and CDR2 is SVGIG in the germline V gene (reference sequence). The CDR3 totals 11 residues. Trimming took 4 bases from V and 3 from J, leaving 5 bases between them. The CDR3 loop reads CAWTGTDTQYF. CDR3 nucleotide sequence: TGTGCCTGGACGGGAACAGATACGCAGTATTTT.

This sequence joins TRBV9 and TRBJ1-2; 8 bases map to TRBD1. The CDR3 totals 14 residues. With 4 bases clipped from V and 2 bases from J, the junction kept 4 bases outside the gene matches. Germline loops: CDR1 SGDLS, CDR2 YYNGEE. The CDR3 region has the DNA TGTGCCAGCAGCCTAGGACAGGGCAACTATGGCTACACCTTC. This translates into CASSLGQGNYGYTF.

In this sample, this clone turned up once. The rearrangement links TRBV19 to TRBJ1-2; TRBD1 aligns across 10 bases. CDR1 is LNHDA, CDR2 SQIVND, per germline (reference sequence). This CDR3 contains 14 residues. V gave up 7 bases and J gave up 8 bases; unmatched junction bases: 10. In nucleotides, the CDR3 is TGTGCCAGTAACCCGACAGGGGGCCTATGGGGCTACACCTTC. Protein: CASNPTGGLWGYTF.

The V and J genes are TRBV29-1 and TRBJ1-1, with D uncertain. CDR3 length equals 13 residues. CDR1 and CDR2 from the germline V gene are SQVTM and ANQGSEA. Trimming removed 2 bases from V and 0 bases from J, with 7 bases in between. The CDR3 DNA sequence: TGCAGCGTTGAAAGGGTAATGAACACTGAAGCTTTCTTT. Encoded protein: CSVERVMNTEAFF.

This rearrangement joins TRBV7-9 to TRBJ1-1, with D possibly matching TRBD1 (5 bases). CDR1 is SEHNR, CDR2 FQNEAQ, per germline (reference sequence). V dropped 7 bases and J dropped 4 bases, with 13 bases sitting between them. There are 13 residues in the CDR3. In nucleotides, the CDR3 is TGTGCCAGCAAAAGGGGCTCTATCACTGAAGCTTTCTTT. Translation: CASKRGSITEAFF.

The chain is built from TRBV11-3 and TRBJ2-5, with D perhaps matching TRBD2 (6 bases). CDR1 and CDR2 from the germline V gene are SGHNT and YENEEA. This CDR3 comprises 15 residues. V lost 4 bases and J lost 0, with 12 bases in between. CDR3 coding DNA: TGTGCCAGCAGCTGGCGGCGGGGATACCAAGAGACCCAGTACTTC. Protein: CASSWRRGYQETQYF. The full variable domain, completed using reference TRBV11-3 and TRBJ2-5, is EAGVVQSPRYKIIEKKQPVAFWCNPISGHNTLYWYLQNLGQGPELLIRYENEEAVDDSQLPKDRFSAERLKGVDSTLKIQPAELGDSAVYLCASSWRRGYQETQYFGPGTRLLVL.

This rearrangement joins TRBV30 to TRBJ2-5, with D unresolved. The germline V gene encodes CDR1 GTSNPN and CDR2 SVGIG (reference sequence). The CDR3 has 12 amino acids. Trimming removed 3 bases at V and 7 bases at J, with 12 bases between. The CDR3 DNA reads TGTGCCTGGAGACGGACCTCAGGGACCCAGTACTTC. Its translation is CAWRRTSGTQYF.

The chain combines TRBV29-1 with TRBJ2-6; no clear D. The germline CDR1 and CDR2 sequences are SQVTM and ANQGSEA. This CDR3 comprises 14 residues. Trimming took off 6 bases at V and 0 bases at J, with 9 bases between the two ends. CDR3 in DNA: TGCAGCGTACCATGGCCCTCTGGGGCCAACGTCCTGACTTTC. It yields the protein CSVPWPSGANVLTF.

This clone was detected only once. V usage is TRBV25-1 and J usage is TRBJ1-1; TRBD1 agrees at 7 bases. J gave up 2 bases and V 9 bases, and 9 bases lay outside the gene matches. This CDR3 region has 14 residues. Germline CDR1 and CDR2: MGHDK and SYGVNS. Written as DNA, the CDR3 is TGTGCCAGTAACAGGGGCGTAGGAAACACTGAAGCTTTCTTT. Amino acids: CASNRGVGNTEAFF.

The chain couples TRBV6-2 or TRBV6-3 to TRBJ2-5, with TRBD2 matching over 10 bases. V lost 0 bases to trimming and J lost 5 bases; unmatched junction nucleotides: 9. CDR1 and CDR2 from the germline V gene are MNHEY and SVGEGT. This CDR3 contains 17 residues. CDR3 in DNA: TGTGCCAGCAGTTACTCGAGCTCTAGCGGGAGTCGTGAGACCCAGTACTTC. It yields the protein CASSYSSSSGSRETQYF.